Listed here are 16 T cell receptor beta chains from one sample, sequenced in a study of blood T cells in healthy people across ages. A second PCR, run for 7 to 11 cycles, used a sample-barcoded 5' primer plus a J-beta primer mix. MiXCR was run by TCRdb on the 5' RACE reads, yielding one entry per CDR3 protein. The table shows about 1.8 million distinct CDR3 sequences, with roughly 52% occurring only once. The sequenced sample consisted of blood. These receptors were obtained from a woman aged 40 to 50 in good health.

This clonotype turned up a few times. V gene TRBV20-1 combines with J gene TRBJ2-1; D unresolved. The CDR3 runs to 14 residues. The germline CDR1 and CDR2 sequences are DFQATT and SNEGSKA (reference sequence). V lost 0 bases and J 8 bases, leaving 14 bases between the germline ends. The chain's CDR3 is CSARDGSRVDEQFF. The DNA of the CDR3 is TGCAGTGCTAGAGACGGGTCTCGGGTCGATGAGCAGTTCTTC.

The chain combines TRBV3-1 with TRBJ2-5; 8 bases agree with TRBD2. The CDR3 runs 13 residues. With 1 base clipped from V and 11 bases from J, the junction kept 6 bases outside the gene matches. Germline V lookup: CDR1 LGHDT, CDR2 YNNKEL (reference sequence). DNA for the CDR3: TGTGCCAGCAGCCAAGGCCTAGCGGGCCAGCAGTACTTC. Its translation is CASSQGLAGQQYF.

The CDR3 DNA follows: TGTGCCAGCAGCGCGACAGGGGCCCTCTCCTACGAGCAGTACTTC. This encodes CASSATGALSYEQYF. J is TRBJ2-7 and V is TRBV6-1; 8 positions match TRBD1. Germline assignment: CDR1 MNHNS and CDR2 SASEGT. This CDR3 contains 15 residues. With V trimmed by 6 bases and J by 0 bases, 7 bases remained unmatched.

The chain carries TRBV28 and TRBJ2-6, with D perhaps matching TRBD2 (5 bases). Germline lookup yields CDR1 MDHEN and CDR2 SYDVKM. The germline V and J ends were trimmed by 7 bases and 4 bases, with 14 bases remaining between them. There are 15 residues in the CDR3. CDR3 in DNA: TGTGCCAGCACCCGTGGCGGGTCCGGGGCCAACGTCCTGACTTTC. As protein: CASTRGGSGANVLTF.

This clonotype was seen more than once but under ten times. The genes are TRBV28 and TRBJ2-6; a weak D match, TRBD2 (5 bases). The germline CDR1 and CDR2 sequences are MDHEN and SYDVKM. This CDR3 region has 17 residues. V gave up 5 bases and J gave up 2 bases, with 16 bases separating them. Here the CDR3 reads CASSVSGAGAGANVLTF. As DNA, the CDR3 is TGTGCCAGCAGTGTAAGTGGTGCCGGGGCTGGGGCCAACGTCCTGACTTTC.

This clonotype was picked up a small number of times. This rearrangement joins TRBV20-1 to TRBJ2-5, with 9 bases lining up with TRBD1. The CDR3 consists of 15 residues. The V gene's germline CDR1 is DFQATT and CDR2 SNEGSKA (reference sequence). V trimming: 1 base; J trimming: 2 bases; junction bases outside the gene matches: 5. The CDR3 nucleotides are TGCAGTGCTAGAGTCAGGGACAGGGAACAAGAGACCCAGTACTTC. Protein: CSARVRDREQETQYF.

DNA for the CDR3: TGTGCCAGCAGAAGACAGGGTGGGGGGTCTGAAGCTTTCTTT. This gives the protein CASRRQGGGSEAFF. V is TRBV2 and J is TRBJ1-1, with TRBD1 matching 7 bases. V lost 6 bases and J lost 6; bases outside the gene matches: 10. CDR3 length: 14 amino acids. Germline-derived CDR1 and CDR2 are SNHLY and FYNNEI.

This clonotype was detected only a few times. The chain has TRBV2 and TRBJ2-5; D is perhaps TRBD1 (6 bases). Looked up from germline, CDR1 is SNHLY and CDR2 is FYNNEI. V lost 8 bases and J lost 0, with 13 bases in between. The length of the CDR3 is 14 residues. The CDR3 loop is CASPPGHNQETQYF. The CDR3, as DNA: TGTGCCAGCCCCCCGGGACACAACCAAGAGACCCAGTACTTC.

The J gene is TRBJ2-1, the V gene TRBV12-3 or TRBV12-4; 8 bases line up with TRBD1. The CDR3 runs 16 residues. Trimming removed 1 base from V and 5 bases from J; junction bases left unmatched: 7. The CDR3 spells CASSLVRQGADNEQFF. For the CDR3, the DNA is TGTGCCAGCAGTTTAGTCAGGCAGGGGGCCGACAATGAGCAGTTCTTC.

V is TRBV15 and J is TRBJ2-1; D ambiguous. The V end lost 1 base, the J end lost 0 bases, and 10 bases lay between the germline ends. Germline CDR1 is LNHNV and CDR2 is YYDKDF (reference sequence). This CDR3 is built from 16 residues. This CDR3 reads CATSRVSGSSYNEQFF. Written as DNA, the CDR3 is TGTGCCACCAGCAGAGTGAGTGGTAGCTCCTACAATGAGCAGTTCTTC. Full variable domain (missing parts from reference TRBV15 and TRBJ2-1): DAMVIQNPRYQVTQFGKPVTLSCSQTLNHNVMYWYQQKSSQAPKLLFHYYDKDFNNEADTPDNFQSRRPNTSFCFLDIRSPGLGDTAMYLCATSRVSGSSYNEQFFGPGTRLTVL.

V and J are TRBV5-1 and TRBJ2-1; D may be TRBD2 (7 bases). This CDR3 has 15 amino acids. CDR1 SGHRS and CDR2 YFSETQ come from the germline V gene. V shed 3 bases and J shed 6 bases, with 16 bases lying between them. The CDR3 spells CASSSGGLGGNEQFF. The CDR3 nucleotides are TGCGCCAGCAGCTCCGGCGGACTAGGGGGCAATGAGCAGTTCTTC.

This clonotype has more than one count but fewer than ten. This chain uses TRBV7-2 with TRBJ2-1; a weak D match, TRBD2 (6 bases). Trimming removed 5 bases at V and 5 bases at J, with 13 bases between. The germline gives CDR1 SGHTA, CDR2 FQGNSA. This CDR3 has 14 amino acids. This chain's CDR3 is CASSPGLLNNEQFF. For the CDR3, the DNA is TGTGCCAGCAGCCCGGGACTCCTCAACAATGAGCAGTTCTTC.

Note on this clonotype: An end of the junction does not agree with germline; a read error may underlie this. The CDR3: CAGSLRDPYEQYF. As DNA, the CDR3 is TGTGCCGGCAGCTTAAGGGACCCCTACGAGCAGTACTTC. This chain links TRBV7-2 with TRBJ2-7; D assignment may be TRBD1 or TRBD2 (5 bases each). This CDR3 spans 13 amino acids. Germline-derived CDR1 and CDR2 are SGHTA and FQGNSA.

The chain carries TRBV20-1 and TRBJ1-6, with 9 bases lining up with TRBD1. CDR1 DFQATT and CDR2 SNEGSKA come from the germline V gene (reference sequence). The CDR3 contains 16 residues. Losses at the gene ends were 1 base for V and 8 bases for J; bases not matched to a gene: 9. CDR3 DNA: TGCAGTGCTAGAGCGCCAAGGACAGGGGACTATTCACCCCTCCACTTT. Translated: CSARAPRTGDYSPLHF.

The V gene is TRBV5-1, the J gene TRBJ2-5; perhaps TRBD2 as D (6 bases). Germline assignment: CDR1 SGHRS and CDR2 YFSETQ. CDR3 length equals 14 residues. The germline V and J ends were trimmed by 4 bases and 0 bases, with 10 bases remaining between them. Here the CDR3 DNA reads TGCGCCAGCAGCAACCGGGACTACCAAGAGACCCAGTACTTC. This codes for CASSNRDYQETQYF.

This chain links TRBV28 with TRBJ2-3; 10 bases match TRBD2. The CDR3 extends over 18 amino acids. V shed 2 bases and J 1 base; nucleotides not matched to a gene: 9. Germline values: CDR1 MDHEN, CDR2 SYDVKM. The CDR3: CASSLVRNSGGRTDTQYF. The CDR3 coding sequence is TGTGCCAGCAGTTTAGTAAGGAATAGCGGGGGGCGCACAGATACGCAGTATTTT.